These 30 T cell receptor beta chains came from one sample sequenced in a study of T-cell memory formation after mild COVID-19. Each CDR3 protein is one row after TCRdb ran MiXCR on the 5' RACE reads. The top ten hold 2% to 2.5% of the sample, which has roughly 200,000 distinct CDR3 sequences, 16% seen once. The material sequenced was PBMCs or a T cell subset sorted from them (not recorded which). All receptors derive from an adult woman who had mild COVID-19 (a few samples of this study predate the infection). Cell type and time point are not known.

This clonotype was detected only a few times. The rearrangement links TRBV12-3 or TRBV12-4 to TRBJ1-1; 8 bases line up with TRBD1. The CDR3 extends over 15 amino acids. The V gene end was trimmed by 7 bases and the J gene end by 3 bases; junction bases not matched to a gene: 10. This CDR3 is CASNKGQGMDTEAFF. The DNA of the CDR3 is TGTGCCAGCAATAAAGGACAGGGCATGGACACTGAAGCTTTCTTT.

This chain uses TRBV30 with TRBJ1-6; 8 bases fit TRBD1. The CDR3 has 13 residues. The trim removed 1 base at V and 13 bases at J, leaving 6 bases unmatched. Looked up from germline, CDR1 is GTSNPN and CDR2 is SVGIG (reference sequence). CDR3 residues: CAWSEDRVDPLHF. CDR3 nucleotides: TGTGCCTGGAGTGAGGACAGGGTAGACCCCCTCCACTTT.

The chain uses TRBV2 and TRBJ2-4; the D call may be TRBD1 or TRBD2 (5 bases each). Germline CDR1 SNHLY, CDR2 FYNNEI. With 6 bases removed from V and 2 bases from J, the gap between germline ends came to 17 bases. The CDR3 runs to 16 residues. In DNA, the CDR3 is TGTGCCAGCAGCGAAAGGGGAGTCGTGCCCAAAAACATTCAGTACTTC. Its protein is CASSERGVVPKNIQYF. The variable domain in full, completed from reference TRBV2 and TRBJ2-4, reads EPEVTQTPSHQVTQMGQEVILRCVPISNHLYFYWYRQILGQKVEFLVSFYNNEISEKSEIFDDQFSVERPDGSNFTLKIRSTKLEDSAMYFCASSERGVVPKNIQYFGAGTRLSVL.

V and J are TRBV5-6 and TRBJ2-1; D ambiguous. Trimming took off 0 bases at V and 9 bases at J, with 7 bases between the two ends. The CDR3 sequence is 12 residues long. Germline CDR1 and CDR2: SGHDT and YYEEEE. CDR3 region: CASSLDFGEQFF. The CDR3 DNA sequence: TGTGCCAGCAGCTTGGACTTTGGTGAGCAGTTCTTC.

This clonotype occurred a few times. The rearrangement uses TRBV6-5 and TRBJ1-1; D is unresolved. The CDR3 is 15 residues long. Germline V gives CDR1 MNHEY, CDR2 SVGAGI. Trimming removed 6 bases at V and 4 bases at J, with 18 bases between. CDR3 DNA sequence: TGTGCCAGCAGCACCACCCCAAGGTCGATCACTGAAGCTTTCTTT. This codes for CASSTTPRSITEAFF.

The CDR3 loop is CASSLELAVSYEQYF. For the CDR3, the DNA is TGCGCCAGCAGCTTGGAACTAGCGGTCTCCTACGAGCAGTACTTC. This sequence joins TRBV5-1 and TRBJ2-7; 8 nucleotides align to TRBD2. J gave up 0 bases and V 0 bases, and 2 bases lay outside the gene matches. Germline V gene sequence: CDR1 SGHRS, CDR2 YFSETQ. The CDR3 is 15 amino acids.

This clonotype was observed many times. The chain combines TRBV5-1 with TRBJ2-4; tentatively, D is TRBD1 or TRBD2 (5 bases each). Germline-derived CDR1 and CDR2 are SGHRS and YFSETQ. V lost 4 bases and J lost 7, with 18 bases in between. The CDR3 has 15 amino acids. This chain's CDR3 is CASSEGHIRENIQYF. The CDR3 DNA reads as TGCGCCAGCAGCGAAGGACATATCAGGGAGAACATTCAGTACTTC.

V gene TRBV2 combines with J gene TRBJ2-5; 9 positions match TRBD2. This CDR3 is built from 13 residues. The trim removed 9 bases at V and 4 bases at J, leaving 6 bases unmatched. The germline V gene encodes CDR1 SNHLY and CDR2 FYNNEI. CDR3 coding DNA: TGTGCCAGAAGCGGGGGGAGGAGAGAGACCCAGTACTTC. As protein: CARSGGRRETQYF.

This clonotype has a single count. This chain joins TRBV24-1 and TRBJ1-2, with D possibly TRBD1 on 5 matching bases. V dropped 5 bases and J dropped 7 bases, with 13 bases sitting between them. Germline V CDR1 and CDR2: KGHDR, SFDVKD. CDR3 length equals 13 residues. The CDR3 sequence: CATSVTDSGGYTF. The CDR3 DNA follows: TGTGCCACCAGTGTGACAGATTCGGGTGGCTACACCTTC.

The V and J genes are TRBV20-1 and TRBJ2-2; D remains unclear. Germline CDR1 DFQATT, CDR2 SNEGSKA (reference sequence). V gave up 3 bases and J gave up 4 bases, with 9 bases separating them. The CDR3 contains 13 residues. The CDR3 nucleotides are TGCAGTGCTAGCGGGCCCGTCACCGGGGAGCTGTTTTTT. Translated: CSASGPVTGELFF.

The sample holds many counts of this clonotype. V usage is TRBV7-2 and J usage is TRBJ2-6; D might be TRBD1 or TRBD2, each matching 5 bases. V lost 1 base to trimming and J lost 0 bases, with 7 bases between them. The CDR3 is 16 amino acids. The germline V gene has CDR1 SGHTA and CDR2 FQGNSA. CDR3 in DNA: TGTGCCAGCAGCTTAGGGGGGTCCTCTGGGGCCAACGTCCTGACTTTC. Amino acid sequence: CASSLGGSSGANVLTF.

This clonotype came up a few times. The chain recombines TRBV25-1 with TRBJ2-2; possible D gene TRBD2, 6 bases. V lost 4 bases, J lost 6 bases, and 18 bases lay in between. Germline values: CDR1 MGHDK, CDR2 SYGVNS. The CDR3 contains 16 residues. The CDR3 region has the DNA TGTGCCAGCAGTGGCCGGGGGTCTTTGGGGCCCGGGGAGCTGTTTTTT. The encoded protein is CASSGRGSLGPGELFF.

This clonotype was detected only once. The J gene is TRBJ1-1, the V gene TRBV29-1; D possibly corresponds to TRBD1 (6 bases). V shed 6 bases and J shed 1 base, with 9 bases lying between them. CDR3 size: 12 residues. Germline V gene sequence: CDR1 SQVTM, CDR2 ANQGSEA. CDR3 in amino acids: CSVKQGNTEAFF. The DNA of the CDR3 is TGCAGCGTAAAACAGGGGAACACTGAAGCTTTCTTT.

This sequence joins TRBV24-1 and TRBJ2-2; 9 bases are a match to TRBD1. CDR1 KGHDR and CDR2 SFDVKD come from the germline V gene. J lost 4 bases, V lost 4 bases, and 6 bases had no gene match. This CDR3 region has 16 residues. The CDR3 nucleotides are TGTGCCACCAGTGACCCGACAGGGGGAGGCACCGGGGAGCTGTTTTTT. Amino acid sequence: CATSDPTGGGTGELFF.

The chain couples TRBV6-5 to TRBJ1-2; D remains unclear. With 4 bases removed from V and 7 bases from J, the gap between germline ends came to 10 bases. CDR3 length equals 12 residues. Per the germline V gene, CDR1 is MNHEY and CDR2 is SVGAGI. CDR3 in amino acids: CASSWRGVGYTF. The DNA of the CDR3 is TGTGCCAGCAGTTGGCGCGGAGTTGGCTACACCTTC.

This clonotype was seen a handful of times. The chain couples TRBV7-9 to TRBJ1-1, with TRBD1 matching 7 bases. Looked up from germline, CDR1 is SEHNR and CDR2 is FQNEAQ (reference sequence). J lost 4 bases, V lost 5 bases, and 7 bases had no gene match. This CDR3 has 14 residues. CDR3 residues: CASSQRQGPTEAFF. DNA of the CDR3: TGTGCCAGCAGCCAAAGACAGGGCCCCACTGAAGCTTTCTTT. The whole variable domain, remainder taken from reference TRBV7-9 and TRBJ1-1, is DTGVSQNPRHKITKRGQNVTFRCDPISEHNRLYWYRQTLGQGPEFLTYFQNEAQLEKSRLLSDRFSAERPKGSFSTLEIQRTEQGDSAMYLCASSQRQGPTEAFFGQGTRLTVV.

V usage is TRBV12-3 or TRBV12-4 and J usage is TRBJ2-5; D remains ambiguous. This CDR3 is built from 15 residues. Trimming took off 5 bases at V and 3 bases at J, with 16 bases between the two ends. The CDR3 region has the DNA TGTGCCAGCAGTCTCTCGGGCCTTCGGAAAGAGACCCAGTACTTC. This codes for CASSLSGLRKETQYF.

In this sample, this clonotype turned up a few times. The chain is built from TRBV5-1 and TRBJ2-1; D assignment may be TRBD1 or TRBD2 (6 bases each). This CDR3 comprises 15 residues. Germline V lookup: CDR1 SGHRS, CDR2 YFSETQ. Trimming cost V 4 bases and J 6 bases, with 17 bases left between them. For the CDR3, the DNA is TGCGCCAGCAGCCTCCGGGGGCCGGGGAGCAATGAGCAGTTCTTC. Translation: CASSLRGPGSNEQFF.

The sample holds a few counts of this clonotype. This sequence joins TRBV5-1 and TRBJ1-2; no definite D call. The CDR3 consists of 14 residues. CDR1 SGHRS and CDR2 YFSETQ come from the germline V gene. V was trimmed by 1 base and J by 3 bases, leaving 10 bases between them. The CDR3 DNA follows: TGCGCCAGCAGCTTGTTGGTCCAGGACTATGGCTACACCTTC. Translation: CASSLLVQDYGYTF. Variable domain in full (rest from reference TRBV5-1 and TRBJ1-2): KAGVTQTPRYLIKTRGQQVTLSCSPISGHRSVSWYQQTPGQGLQFLFEYFSETQRNKGNFPGRFSGRQFSNSRSEMNVSTLELGDSALYLCASSLLVQDYGYTFGSGTRLTVV.

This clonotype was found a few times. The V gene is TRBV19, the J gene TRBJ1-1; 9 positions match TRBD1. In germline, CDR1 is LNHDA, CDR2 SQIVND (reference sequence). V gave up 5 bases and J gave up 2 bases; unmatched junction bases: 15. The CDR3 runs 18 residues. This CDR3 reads CASSPLGRGQGGNTEAFF. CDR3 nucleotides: TGTGCCAGTAGTCCCCTAGGCCGGGGACAGGGCGGAAACACTGAAGCTTTCTTT.

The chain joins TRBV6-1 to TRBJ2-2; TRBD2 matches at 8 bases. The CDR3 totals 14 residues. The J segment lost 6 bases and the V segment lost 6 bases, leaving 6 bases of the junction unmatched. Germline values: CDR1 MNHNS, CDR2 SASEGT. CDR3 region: CASRKRGSAGELFF. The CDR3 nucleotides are TGTGCCAGCAGGAAGCGGGGGAGTGCCGGGGAGCTGTTTTTT.

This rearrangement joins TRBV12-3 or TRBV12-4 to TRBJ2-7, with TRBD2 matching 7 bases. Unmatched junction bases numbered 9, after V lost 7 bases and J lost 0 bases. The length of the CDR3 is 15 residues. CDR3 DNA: TGTGCCAGCACCCCGGGGAGGGGCCACTCCTACGAGCAGTACTTC. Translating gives CASTPGRGHSYEQYF.

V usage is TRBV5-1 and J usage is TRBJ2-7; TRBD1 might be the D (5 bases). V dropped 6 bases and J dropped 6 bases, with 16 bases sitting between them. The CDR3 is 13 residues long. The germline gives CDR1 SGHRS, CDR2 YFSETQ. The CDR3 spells CASTAVRGTEQYF. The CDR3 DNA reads TGCGCCAGCACCGCTGTAAGGGGAACCGAGCAGTACTTC.

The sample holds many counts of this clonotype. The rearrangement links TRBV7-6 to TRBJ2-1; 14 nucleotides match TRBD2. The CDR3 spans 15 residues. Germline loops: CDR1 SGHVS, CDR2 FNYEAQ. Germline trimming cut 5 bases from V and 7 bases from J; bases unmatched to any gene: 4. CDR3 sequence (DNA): TGTGCCAGCAGCCCCAGGACTAGCGGGGGGAATGAGCAGTTCTTC. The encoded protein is CASSPRTSGGNEQFF.

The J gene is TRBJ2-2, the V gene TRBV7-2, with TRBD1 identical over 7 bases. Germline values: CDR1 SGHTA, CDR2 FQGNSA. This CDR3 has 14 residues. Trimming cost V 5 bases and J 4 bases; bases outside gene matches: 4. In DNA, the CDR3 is TGTGCCAGCAGCCGGGACAGAACCACCGGGGAGCTGTTTTTT. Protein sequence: CASSRDRTTGELFF. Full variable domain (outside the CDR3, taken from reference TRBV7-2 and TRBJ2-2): GAGVSQSPSNKVTEKGKDVELRCDPISGHTALYWYRQSLGQGLEFLIYFQGNSAPDKSGLPSDRFSAERTGGSVSTLTIQRTQQEDSAVYLCASSRDRTTGELFFGEGSRLTVL.

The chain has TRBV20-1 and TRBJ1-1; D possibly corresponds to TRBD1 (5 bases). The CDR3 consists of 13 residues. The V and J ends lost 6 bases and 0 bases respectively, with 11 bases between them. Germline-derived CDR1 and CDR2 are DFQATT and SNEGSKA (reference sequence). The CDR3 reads CSAPGELNTEAFF. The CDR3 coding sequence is TGCAGTGCCCCGGGGGAGTTGAACACTGAAGCTTTCTTT.

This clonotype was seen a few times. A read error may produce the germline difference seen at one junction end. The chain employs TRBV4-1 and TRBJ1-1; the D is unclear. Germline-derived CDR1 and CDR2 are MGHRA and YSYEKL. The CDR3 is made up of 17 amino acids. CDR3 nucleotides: TGCCCCAGCAGCCAACCGAGGCGGGGATCGCTGAACACTGAAGCTTTCTTT. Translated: CPSSQPRRGSLNTEAFF.

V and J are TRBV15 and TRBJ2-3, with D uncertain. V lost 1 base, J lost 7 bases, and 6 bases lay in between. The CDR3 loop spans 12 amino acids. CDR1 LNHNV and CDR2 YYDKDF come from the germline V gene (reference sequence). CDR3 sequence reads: CATSRAGYTQYF. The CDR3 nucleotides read TGTGCCACCAGCAGAGCAGGCTATACGCAGTATTTT. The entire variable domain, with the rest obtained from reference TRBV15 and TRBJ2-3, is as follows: DAMVIQNPRYQVTQFGKPVTLSCSQTLNHNVMYWYQQKSSQAPKLLFHYYDKDFNNEADTPDNFQSRRPNTSFCFLDIRSPGLGDTAMYLCATSRAGYTQYFGPGTRLTVL.

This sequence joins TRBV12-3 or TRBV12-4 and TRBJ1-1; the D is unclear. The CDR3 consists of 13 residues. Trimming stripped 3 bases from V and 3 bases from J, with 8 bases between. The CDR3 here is CASSFSLDTEAFF. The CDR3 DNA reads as TGTGCCAGCAGTTTTAGCCTGGACACTGAAGCTTTCTTT.

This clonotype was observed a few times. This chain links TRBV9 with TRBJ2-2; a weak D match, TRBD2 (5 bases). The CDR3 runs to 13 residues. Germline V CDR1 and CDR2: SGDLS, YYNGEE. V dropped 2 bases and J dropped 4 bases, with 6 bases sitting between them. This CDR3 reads CASSVGSTGELFF. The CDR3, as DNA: TGTGCCAGCAGCGTGGGGAGCACCGGGGAGCTGTTTTTT.